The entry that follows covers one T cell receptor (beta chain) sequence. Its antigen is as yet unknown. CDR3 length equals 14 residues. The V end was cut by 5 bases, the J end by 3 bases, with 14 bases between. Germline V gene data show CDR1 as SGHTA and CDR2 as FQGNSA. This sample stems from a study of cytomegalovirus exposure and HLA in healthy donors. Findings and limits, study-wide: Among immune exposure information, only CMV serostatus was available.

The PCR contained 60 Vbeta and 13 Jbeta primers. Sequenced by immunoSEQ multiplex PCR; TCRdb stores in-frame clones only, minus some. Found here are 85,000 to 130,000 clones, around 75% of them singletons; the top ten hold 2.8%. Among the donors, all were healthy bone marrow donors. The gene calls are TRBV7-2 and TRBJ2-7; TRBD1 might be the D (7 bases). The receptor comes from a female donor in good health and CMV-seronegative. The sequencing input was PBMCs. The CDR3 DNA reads TGTGCCAGCAGCCTTCGACAGGGAGGCTACGAGCAGTACTTC. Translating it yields CASSLRQGGYEQYF.